This T cell receptor (beta chain) was sequenced in a study of CD8+ T cells in alopecia areata listed by TCRdb under 2018. About the investigation overall: The treated patients took part in an open-label pilot trial in which moderate-to-severe alopecia areata was treated with oral tofacitinib at 5 to 10 mg twice daily. In both human patients and the C3H/HeJ mouse model, the study applied high-throughput TCRbeta sequencing to look at T cell clonal expansion in alopecia areata. Clonality in the scalp was compared among normal scalp (n=4), patchy alopecia areata scalp (n=8), and alopecia totalis/universalis scalp (n=8). Biopsies were taken from tofacitinib-treated patients at baseline and again at 4 and 24 weeks into treatment, and several of those patients also had a later scalp biopsy. Tofacitinib was administered for 6 to 18 months, and 6 months of follow-up off drug were then conducted to assess delayed response and recurrence. Amplification of TCRbeta CDR3 regions was done by immunoSEQ multiplex PCR using 35 Vbeta forward primers and 13 Jbeta reverse primers. In humans, TCRbeta sequencing was performed on scalp tissue and on sorted CD4+ and CD8+ peripheral blood T cells from healthy controls and from patients with patchy or totalis/universalis alopecia areata. RNA came from the PAXgene miRNA kit for fixed scalp, the miRNeasy kit for PBMCs, and the RNeasy kit for mouse skin.

This clone was counted many times. What this receptor recognizes is not known. No much larger clone exists at a distance of one base, and base qualities are not known. Libraries came from the immunoSEQ multiplex PCR assay. RNA was extracted from all samples and reverse transcribed into cDNA as template for TCR sequencing. First-strand cDNA was synthesized using SuperScript III with a 2:1 mix of oligo-dT and random hexamers. A synthetic immune receptor repertoire was used to gauge amplification bias, and whatever bias remained was removed computationally. Per the source publication's procedure: After raw reads were preprocessed to remove errors, the CDR3 was defined following IMGT conventions as running from the conserved cysteine to phenylalanine. To get clonality, Shannon entropy was normalized by log2 of the number of productive unique TCRs and the result was subtracted from 1. Whether scalp clones were CD4 or CD8 was inferred by matching scalp TCRbeta sequences against CD4 and CD8 repertoires sorted from blood. Not all clones reach the TCRdb copy of this immuneACCESS table, which keeps in-frame sequences only. Checked studies attribute under half of the gap to unresolved V genes and leave the rest unexplained. That table gives V, J and clone size, and the DNA gave D and trimming. The sample table contains around 200,000 clones; only one count was recorded for around 63% of them. Roughly 1.7% of the sample lies in the top ten.

On the study overall, not on this receptor specifically: Shared TCR sequences between patients were less evident than in mice, which may be partly attributable to HLA diversity in the patient population. Unlike mouse skin, where gammadelta T cells dominate, normal human skin contains resident alphabeta T cells that get sequenced too, which complicates analysis of the scalp TCR repertoire. Compared with normal scalp, lesional scalp, particularly in alopecia totalis/universalis, had higher clonality and more expanded CD8+ clones, which suggests antigenic drive.

For CDR1 and CDR2, the germline V gene lists SGHDT and YYEEEE. Inclusive of the bounding cysteine and phenylalanine, the CDR3 is 16 residues long. Only the CDR3 region is kept as DNA, spanning 48 bases read in frame from base 1. V and J are truncated by 4 bases and 0 bases respectively, leaving an intervening sequence of 14 bases. The sample's time point, from its label and the paper: baseline before oral tofacitinib. Lesional scalp punch biopsies and peripheral blood were obtained from alopecia areata patients. PBMCs were isolated by density centrifugation and stained for CD3, CD4 and CD8, and CD4+ and CD8+ T cells were sorted on a FACSAria.

Recombination joined TRBV5-6 with TRBJ2-1; TRBD1 might be the D gene, on 6 matching bases. The sequences come from CD4+ T cells sorted from blood, collected at week 0. The receptor comes from a human donor with alopecia areata. The CDR3 amino acid sequence is: CASSTLTGVSYNEQFF. The DNA sequence follows: TGTGCCAGCAGCACCCTGACAGGAGTCTCCTACAATGAGCAGTTCTTC. Outside the CDR3, residues come from the reference TRBV5-6 and TRBJ2-1 proteins, so the full variable domain is: DAGVTQSPTHLIKTRGQQVTLRCSPKSGHDTVSWYQQALGQGPQFIFQYYEEEERQRGNFPDRFSGHQFPNYSSELNVNALLLGDSALYLCASSTLTGVSYNEQFFGPGTRLTVL.